The 12 T cell receptor beta chains given below trace back to one sample, sequenced in a study of T cell repertoires in cytomegalovirus infection. No antigens are known for them. TCRdb processed the reads anew with MiXCR; each CDR3 protein has one entry. There are around 120,000 distinct CDR3 sequences in the sample; roughly a quarter occur only once, and about a third lies in the top ten. Specimen: PBMCs, sequenced either directly or after in vitro stimulation (not recorded which). The receptors derive from a human donor in good health (CMV status not recorded). Some clones in this sample may be carry-over from other donors' samples.

This clonotype showed up many times. The chain couples TRBV12-3 or TRBV12-4 to TRBJ1-2; 8 nucleotides line up with TRBD1. The ends lost 4 bases at V and 3 bases at J; junction bases unmatched: 13. The length of the CDR3 is 17 residues. This chain's CDR3 is CASSSSERTGPHYGYTF. The CDR3 DNA reads TGTGCCAGCAGTTCTTCTGAAAGGACAGGGCCGCACTATGGCTACACCTTC.

This clonotype turned up a few times. The V call is TRBV7-2, the J call TRBJ2-3, with unresolved D. The CDR3 length is 14 residues. The germline V gene encodes CDR1 SGHTA and CDR2 FQGNSA. V dropped 1 base and J dropped 6 bases, with 11 bases sitting between them. This chain's CDR3 is CASSLVAGQDTQYF. CDR3 DNA sequence: TGTGCCAGCAGCTTAGTTGCAGGTCAGGATACGCAGTATTTT.

The chain combines TRBV4-1 with TRBJ1-2; 9 bases line up with TRBD1. CDR1 MGHRA and CDR2 YSYEKL come from the germline V gene. The CDR3 length is 14 residues. V dropped 2 bases and J dropped 8; count of bases not matched to a gene: 6. The CDR3 nucleotides read TGCGCCAGCAGCCAACAACAGGGGGCGGACGGCTACACCTTC. Its translation is CASSQQQGADGYTF.

This clonotype was recorded a few times. One end of the junction is discordant with germline, which a read error may explain. The rearrangement uses TRBV20-1 and TRBJ2-3; tentative D call: TRBD2 (6 bases). From germline, CDR1 is DFQATT and CDR2 SNEGSKA (reference sequence). The CDR3 spans 13 residues. As DNA, the CDR3 is TGCAGTGCGGCCCCAACTAGCACTGATACGCAGTATTTT. Translating it yields CSAAPTSTDTQYF.

The table lists this clonotype with a few counts. V usage is TRBV19 and J usage is TRBJ1-2; D is ambiguous. Per the germline V gene, CDR1 is LNHDA and CDR2 is SQIVND (reference sequence). Deletions cut 6 bases from V and 5 bases from J, with 10 bases between. CDR3 length equals 12 residues. CDR3 in amino acids: CASSRTDYGYTF. The CDR3 DNA is TGTGCCAGTAGCAGGACCGATTATGGCTACACCTTC.

The gene calls are TRBV29-1 and TRBJ2-3; 13 bases agree with TRBD2. Germline CDR1 is SQVTM and CDR2 is ANQGSEA. V was pared by 5 bases and J by 3 bases, with 5 bases of the junction left unmatched. This CDR3 comprises 15 residues. The CDR3 here is CSVRTSGSATDTQYF. CDR3 nucleotide sequence: TGCAGCGTTCGGACTAGCGGGAGTGCAACAGATACGCAGTATTTT.

The chain links TRBV5-4 to TRBJ2-3; TRBD1 agrees at 7 bases. V was pared by 0 bases and J by 5 bases, with 6 bases of the junction left unmatched. The V gene's germline CDR1 is SGHNT and CDR2 YYREEE (reference sequence). The CDR3 spans 15 residues. CDR3 sequence reads: CASSLGTGARDTQYF. CDR3 in DNA: TGTGCCAGCAGCTTGGGTACAGGGGCGAGAGATACGCAGTATTTT.

V is TRBV7-6 and J is TRBJ2-1; 7 bases align to TRBD2. The CDR3 length is 16 residues. Germline V gene data show CDR1 as SGHVS and CDR2 as FNYEAQ. V was clipped by 1 base and J by 1 base; unmatched bases: 4. Written as DNA, the CDR3 is TGTGCCAGCAGCTTAGGGGGGGGGATATCCTACAATGAGCAGTTCTTC. Residues: CASSLGGGISYNEQFF.

On this clonotype itself: The conserved closing phenylalanine or tryptophan is absent in this CDR3, likely reflecting a read error. The rearrangement links TRBV6-6 to TRBJ2-7, with 9 bases that match TRBD1. This CDR3 region has 13 residues. The V gene's germline CDR1 is MNHNY and CDR2 SVGAGI (reference sequence). V was pared by 6 bases and J by 6 bases, with 6 bases of the junction left unmatched. The CDR3 loop is CASRRDRDREQYD. The CDR3 DNA sequence: TGTGCCAGCAGACGGGACAGGGACCGCGAGCAGTACGAC.

V and J are TRBV19 and TRBJ2-5; D perhaps matches TRBD2 (5 bases). V dropped 1 base and J dropped 2 bases, with 8 bases sitting between them. Germline CDR1 LNHDA, CDR2 SQIVND (reference sequence). There are 14 residues in the CDR3. The CDR3 here is CASSIGLLQETQYF. The CDR3 nucleotides read TGTGCCAGTAGTATAGGACTATTACAAGAGACCCAGTACTTC. Using reference TRBV19 and TRBJ2-5 for the parts outside the CDR3, the full variable domain is DGGITQSPKYLFRKEGQNVTLSCEQNLNHDAMYWYRQDPGQGLRLIYYSQIVNDFQKGDIAEGYSVSREKKESFPLTVTSAQKNPTAFYLCASSIGLLQETQYFGPGTRLLVL.

This clonotype was found many times. The CDR3 protein is CASSLAGSEAFF. Written as DNA, the CDR3 is TGTGCCAGCAGCTTAGCAGGCAGTGAAGCTTTCTTT. This rearrangement joins TRBV7-6 to TRBJ1-1; D uncertain. V lost 0 bases and J 7 bases, leaving 6 bases between the germline ends. Per germline, CDR1 SGHVS and CDR2 FNYEAQ. This CDR3 region has 12 residues.

The table lists this clonotype with many counts. The V gene is TRBV12-3 or TRBV12-4, the J gene TRBJ2-3, with D tentatively TRBD1 (5 bases). The CDR3 has 14 amino acids. V shed 3 bases and J shed 4 bases, with 11 bases lying between them. The CDR3 here is CASSFQGRSDTQYF. In DNA form, the CDR3 reads TGTGCCAGCAGTTTCCAGGGTCGGTCAGATACGCAGTATTTT.